This TCR beta chain was profiled in a study of shared clonotypes between healthy human individuals. Some clones are missing from TCRdb's copy, which holds only in-frame ones; the method was immunoSEQ multiplex PCR. Here the sample spans some 1,400,000 clones, more than 95% being singletons. V was cut by 8 bases and J by 4 bases, with 21 bases left in between. Germline CDR1 MDHEN, CDR2 SYDVKM. CDR3 length equals 15 residues. The TCR comes from a man aged 25-45 years in good health. Sequences were obtained from naive CD4+ T cells sorted from blood. Subset noted: CD45RA+ positively selected. The chain links TRBV28 to TRBJ2-7; TRBD1 might be the D (6 bases). The CDR3 DNA follows: TGTGCCAGCGGGGGACAAAACCCCTTTGGTTACGAGCAGTACTTC. Amino acids: CASGGQNPFGYEQYF.